The clone carrying this TCR beta chain is labeled medium-sized. Its antigen is still unknown. These data come from a study of long-term antiretroviral therapy in people with HIV. Study-level points and caveats: Blood collection from about 2003 to 2018 possibly occurred under older ART regimens. Documentation of ART adherence, viral resistance or therapy changes was absent.

Version v3.0 of the immunoSEQ assay ran at survey level. TCRdb keeps only in-frame clones here, not all; method: immunoSEQ multiplex PCR. The table records 22,000 or so clones, less than 85% of them present only once. Germline V lookup: CDR1 MNHNY, CDR2 SVGAGI (reference sequence). With V trimmed by 4 bases and J by 3 bases, 5 bases remained unmatched. The CDR3 runs 14 residues. This receptor was identified in a man aged 40-49 years with HIV. The chain uses TRBV6-6 and TRBJ2-5; 7 nucleotides align to TRBD1. Specimen: unsorted PBMCs, collected 0.5 years before starting antiretroviral therapy. The CDR3 region is CASSSLGTEETQYF. Written as DNA, the CDR3 is TGTGCCAGCAGTTCCTTAGGGACAGAAGAGACCCAGTACTTC.